One and the same sample provided the 32 T cell receptor beta chains below, sequenced in a study of cytotoxic CD8 clonotypes in ibrutinib-treated CLL. Assay: immunoSEQ multiplex PCR; the TCRdb copy retains only in-frame clones and omits some. This table has 130,000 or so clones, 80% to 90% appearing once. Sequences were derived from PBMCs, sampled after 24 months of ibrutinib treatment. Every receptor here comes from a human donor with chronic lymphocytic leukemia.

This sequence joins TRBV30 and TRBJ2-1, with a possible D match to TRBD2 (6 bases). The V end lost 0 bases, the J end lost 13 bases, and 13 bases lay between the germline ends. The V gene's germline CDR1 is GTSNPN and CDR2 SVGIG (reference sequence). CDR3 length: 12 residues. This CDR3 reads CAWSVSGDVQFF. CDR3 in DNA: TGTGCCTGGAGTGTATCGGGGGATGTCCAGTTCTTC.

This chain links TRBV28 with TRBJ1-4, with D perhaps TRBD1 (5 bases). V lost 2 bases to trimming and J lost 4 bases, with 14 bases between them. CDR1 and CDR2 from the germline V gene are MDHEN and SYDVKM. This CDR3 contains 16 residues. Written as DNA, the CDR3 is TGTGCCAGCAGTTTACCCCGGGACCGGTTTAATGAAAAACTGTTTTTT. Amino acids: CASSLPRDRFNEKLFF.

DNA for the CDR3: TGTGCCATATCCGCTACTAATGAAAAACTGTTTTTT. As protein: CAISATNEKLFF. The chain carries TRBV28 and TRBJ1-4, with D unresolved. There are 12 residues in the CDR3. V was trimmed by 10 bases and J by 2 bases, leaving 8 bases between them. From germline, CDR1 is MDHEN and CDR2 SYDVKM.

The chain combines TRBV4-2 with TRBJ1-1; D gene uncertain. Germline V gene lookup returns CDR1 LGHNA and CDR2 YNFKEQ. Trimming removed 0 bases at V and 0 bases at J, with 11 bases between. The CDR3 is 16 residues long. The CDR3 sequence is CASSQDRIVMNTEAFF. The CDR3 DNA follows: TGTGCCAGCAGCCAAGATCGAATAGTAATGAACACTGAAGCTTTCTTT.

The J gene is TRBJ2-3, the V gene TRBV7-9; weak D call: TRBD1 (5 bases). The V gene lost 1 base and the J gene lost 11 bases, with 13 bases spanning the gap. The CDR3 loop spans 13 amino acids. CDR1 is SEHNR and CDR2 is FQNEAQ in the germline V gene (reference sequence). The CDR3 region is CASSLDLLQGQYF. CDR3 DNA: TGTGCCAGCAGCTTAGACCTGCTCCAGGGGCAGTATTTT.

This clone is categorized as medium-sized (0.01 to 0.1%). The gene calls are TRBV27 and TRBJ2-7; 7 bases are shared with TRBD1. The germline V gene has CDR1 MNHEY and CDR2 SMNVEV (reference sequence). V was pared by 5 bases and J by 5 bases, with 9 bases of the junction left unmatched. This CDR3 comprises 14 residues. CDR3 sequence reads: CASSAQGVSHEQYF. In DNA form, the CDR3 reads TGTGCCAGCAGTGCCCAGGGGGTTTCCCACGAGCAGTACTTC.

The gene calls are TRBV4-1 and TRBJ2-5; D is unresolved. This CDR3 region has 15 residues. Per germline, CDR1 MGHRA and CDR2 YSYEKL. V was cut by 3 bases and J by 0 bases, with 11 bases left in between. For the CDR3, the DNA is TGCGCCAGCAGCCAGAGTATAGTGTACCAAGAGACCCAGTACTTC. Translating it yields CASSQSIVYQETQYF.

This clone was seen only once. The genes are TRBV9 and TRBJ2-3; D not certain. Germline CDR1 reads SGDLS; CDR2 reads YYNGEE. The CDR3 is made up of 14 amino acids. V lost 0 bases to trimming and J lost 5 bases, with 10 bases between them. The CDR3 DNA sequence: TGTGCCAGCAGCGTAGCTAATAGTATAGATACGCAGTATTTT. It encodes CASSVANSIDTQYF.

The chain has TRBV4-3 and TRBJ1-2, with D uncertain. Germline values: CDR1 LGHNA, CDR2 YSLEER. The V gene lost 0 bases and the J gene lost 4 bases, with 9 bases spanning the gap. This CDR3 spans 14 amino acids. The CDR3 loop reads CASSQEAYAYGYTF. The CDR3 nucleotides are TGCGCCAGCAGCCAAGAAGCATACGCCTATGGCTACACCTTC.

The rearrangement uses TRBV4-3 and TRBJ1-1; D remains unclear. The CDR3 extends over 15 amino acids. CDR1 and CDR2 (germline): LGHNA, YSLEER. Trimming pared 0 bases from V and 1 base from J, leaving 9 bases between. The CDR3 coding sequence is TGCGCCAGCAGCCAAGATTTTGCAGGGAACACTGAAGCTTTCTTT. Residues: CASSQDFAGNTEAFF.

The chain joins TRBV7-3 to TRBJ2-2, with 9 bases aligning to TRBD1. V shed 3 bases, J shed 7 bases, and the junction held 3 bases outside the gene matches. CDR3 length equals 14 residues. The germline CDR1 and CDR2 sequences are SGHTA and FQGTGA. This CDR3 reads CASSFTGGGGELFF. The DNA for the CDR3 is TGTGCCAGCAGCTTTACAGGGGGCGGCGGGGAGCTGTTTTTT.

The chain combines TRBV19 with TRBJ2-1; TRBD1 is a possible D gene (5 bases). V was cut by 1 base and J by 5 bases, with 6 bases left in between. This CDR3 comprises 13 residues. Germline V gives CDR1 LNHDA, CDR2 SQIVND (reference sequence). CDR3 DNA sequence: TGTGCCAGTAGTATAGGACAGAACAATGAGCAGTTCTTC. Amino acid sequence: CASSIGQNNEQFF.

This chain links TRBV27 with TRBJ1-4; D ambiguous. The CDR3 is 14 residues long. Germline CDR1 MNHEY, CDR2 SMNVEV (reference sequence). Deletions cut 5 bases from V and 9 bases from J, with 16 bases between. The CDR3 sequence: CASSTPGLEKKLFF. CDR3 nucleotide sequence: TGTGCCAGCAGTACCCCGGGGTTGGAAAAAAAACTGTTTTTT.

The chain carries TRBV5-1 and TRBJ1-4; TRBD1 matches 8 bases. The junction had 5 bases not matched to a gene; V was cut back by 2 bases and J by 8 bases. The CDR3 loop spans 14 amino acids. The germline gives CDR1 SGHRS, CDR2 YFSETQ. In DNA, the CDR3 is TGCGCCAGCAGCTTACAGGGGGAAGGAGAAAAACTGTTTTTT. Protein product: CASSLQGEGEKLFF. Looking up the rest from reference TRBV5-1 and TRBJ1-4 gives the full variable domain: KAGVTQTPRYLIKTRGQQVTLSCSPISGHRSVSWYQQTPGQGLQFLFEYFSETQRNKGNFPGRFSGRQFSNSRSEMNVSTLELGDSALYLCASSLQGEGEKLFFGSGTQLSVL.

The gene calls are TRBV28 and TRBJ2-7, with D hard to call. Germline V gene data show CDR1 as MDHEN and CDR2 as SYDVKM. V was trimmed by 4 bases and J by 3 bases, leaving 13 bases between them. CDR3 length equals 14 residues. This CDR3 reads CASSSGSLFYEQYF. CDR3 bases: TGTGCCAGCAGTTCCGGGTCCCTATTCTACGAGCAGTACTTC.

V is TRBV5-1 and J is TRBJ2-1; D gene uncertain. Germline assignment: CDR1 SGHRS and CDR2 YFSETQ. The CDR3 contains 14 residues. Between the trimmed V and J ends, which lost 3 bases and 7 bases, there was a span of 14 bases. The CDR3 DNA reads TGCGCCAGCAGCTCTGAGGCCCACGCGAATGAGCAGTTCTTC. Translating it yields CASSSEAHANEQFF.

V gene TRBV28 combines with J gene TRBJ2-5, with TRBD2 identical over 11 bases. Germline V gives CDR1 MDHEN, CDR2 SYDVKM. This CDR3 has 15 residues. Trimming cost V 6 bases and J 7 bases; bases outside gene matches: 10. CDR3 loop: CASRATSGELVTQYF. The CDR3 DNA is TGTGCCAGCAGAGCGACTAGCGGGGAGTTGGTGACCCAGTACTTC.

V usage is TRBV29-1 and J usage is TRBJ1-1, with TRBD1 matching over 7 bases. Germline CDR1 is SQVTM and CDR2 is ANQGSEA. The CDR3 covers 13 residues. The junction had 5 bases not matched to a gene; V was cut back by 3 bases and J by 4 bases. CDR3 protein: CSVDPGGATEAFF. The CDR3 nucleotides are TGCAGCGTTGATCCAGGGGGGGCCACTGAAGCTTTCTTT.

The rearrangement links TRBV14 to TRBJ1-2, with 7 bases lining up with TRBD1. Germline lookup yields CDR1 SGHDN and CDR2 FVKESK. The V gene end was trimmed by 6 bases and the J gene end by 9 bases; junction bases not matched to a gene: 7. The CDR3 covers 12 residues. The CDR3 protein is CASSPQGVRYTF. DNA of the CDR3: TGTGCCAGCAGTCCGCAGGGGGTACGCTACACCTTC.

This chain joins TRBV2 and TRBJ1-3, with 8 bases matching TRBD1. The V segment lost 8 bases and the J segment 4 bases; nucleotides outside the gene matches: 7. The CDR3 extends over 14 amino acids. CDR1 and CDR2 from the germline V gene are SNHLY and FYNNEI. The CDR3 nucleotides are TGTGCCAGCGCCCAGGGGGCACGAGGAAACACCATATATTTT. Amino acid sequence: CASAQGARGNTIYF.

The chain uses TRBV5-6 and TRBJ2-7; 7 nucleotides agree with TRBD1. V dropped 4 bases and J dropped 1; count of bases not matched to a gene: 8. CDR1 is SGHDT, CDR2 YYEEEE, per germline. The CDR3 extends over 15 amino acids. The CDR3 is CASSPLDRVSYEQYF. In nucleotides, the CDR3 is TGTGCCAGCAGCCCCCTCGACAGGGTATCCTACGAGCAGTACTTC.

This chain connects TRBV11-2 to TRBJ1-2; 7 bases match TRBD1. The ends lost 5 bases at V and 4 bases at J; junction bases unmatched: 13. The CDR3 runs to 16 residues. Looked up from germline, CDR1 is SGHAT and CDR2 is FQNNGV. The CDR3 spells CASSPTRQGRGYGYTF. The CDR3 DNA reads as TGTGCCAGCAGCCCGACCCGACAGGGCCGGGGCTATGGCTACACCTTC.

The chain joins TRBV11-2 to TRBJ2-7; D may correspond to TRBD1 or TRBD2 (5 bases each). CDR3 length: 15 residues. Germline values: CDR1 SGHAT, CDR2 FQNNGV. V shed 5 bases and J shed 0 bases, with 14 bases lying between them. The CDR3 DNA reads as TGTGCCAGCAGCCAATACACGGGACCCTCCTACGAGCAGTACTTC. Translating gives CASSQYTGPSYEQYF.

This clone has a handful of counts. This CDR3 reads CASSKTARNSNTGELFF. The CDR3 DNA is TGTGCCAGCAGCAAAACCGCCCGAAATTCGAACACCGGGGAGCTGTTTTTT. The J gene is TRBJ2-2, the V gene TRBV7-2; D is uncertain. V lost 5 bases to trimming and J lost 0 bases, with 16 bases between them. The CDR3 length is 17 residues. Germline V gene data show CDR1 as SGHTA and CDR2 as FQGNSA.

The J gene is TRBJ2-1, the V gene TRBV4-2; the match to TRBD2 covers 10 bases. Trimming took 4 bases from V and 7 from J; bases not matched to a gene: 4. CDR1 LGHNA and CDR2 YNFKEQ come from the germline V gene. This CDR3 has 14 residues. CDR3 sequence: CASSRSGGGNEQFF. In DNA form, the CDR3 reads TGTGCCAGCAGCCGCAGCGGGGGGGGGAATGAGCAGTTCTTC.

V is TRBV6-5 and J is TRBJ2-7, with unresolved D. The CDR3 is made up of 13 amino acids. Germline V lookup: CDR1 MNHEY, CDR2 SVGAGI. V lost 2 bases and J lost 2, with 7 bases in between. The CDR3 DNA sequence: TGTGCCAGCAGTTACGCCACACCCTACGAGCAGTACTTC. Its protein product is CASSYATPYEQYF.

The genes are TRBV5-1 and TRBJ1-1; TRBD1 matches 7 bases. The CDR3 is 15 amino acids. Looked up from germline, CDR1 is SGHRS and CDR2 is YFSETQ. Unmatched junction bases numbered 8, after V lost 2 bases and J lost 4 bases. The CDR3 reads CASSFLRGGSTEAFF. The CDR3 DNA reads TGCGCCAGCAGCTTTCTCAGGGGGGGAAGCACTGAAGCTTTCTTT.

The chain is built from TRBV28 and TRBJ2-7; D may be TRBD1 or TRBD2 (6 bases each). The V gene's germline CDR1 is MDHEN and CDR2 SYDVKM. Trimming cost V 6 bases and J 5 bases, with 17 bases left between them. The CDR3 is 14 residues long. DNA for the CDR3: TGTGCCAGCAGCGGCAGGCAGGGGAGGAACGAGCAGTACTTC. Its protein product is CASSGRQGRNEQYF.

V usage is TRBV9 and J usage is TRBJ2-3; 9 nucleotides match TRBD1. V dropped 4 bases and J dropped 7; count of bases not matched to a gene: 7. CDR3 length equals 14 residues. The germline V gene has CDR1 SGDLS and CDR2 YYNGEE. The CDR3 nucleotides read TGTGCCAGCAGCCCCGGACAGGGGAAGAATACGCAGTATTTT. The encoded protein is CASSPGQGKNTQYF.

About this clone itself: Other DNA sequences from this sample encode an identical CDR3 as well. J is TRBJ1-5 and V is TRBV28, with D tentatively TRBD1 (6 bases). The germline V and J ends were trimmed by 6 bases and 0 bases, with 9 bases remaining between them. CDR1 is MDHEN and CDR2 is SYDVKM in the germline V gene. There are 14 residues in the CDR3. The CDR3 here is CASRDRFSNQPQHF. As DNA, the CDR3 is TGTGCCAGCAGAGACAGGTTTAGCAATCAGCCCCAGCATTTT.

The chain carries TRBV19 and TRBJ2-7; the D is unclear. With 3 bases removed from V and 8 bases from J, the gap between germline ends came to 11 bases. This CDR3 comprises 12 residues. The germline CDR1 and CDR2 sequences are LNHDA and SQIVND (reference sequence). The CDR3 DNA follows: TGTGCCAGTAGTATGGAAGGCACCCAGCAGTACTTC. Encoded protein: CASSMEGTQQYF.

The CDR3 sequence: CASSLDGYSNQPQHF. For the CDR3, the DNA is TGTGCCAGCAGCTTAGACGGGTATAGCAATCAGCCCCAGCATTTT. This rearrangement joins TRBV7-2 to TRBJ1-5, with D unclear. The V end lost 1 base, the J end lost 0 bases, and 7 bases lay between the germline ends. Germline assignment: CDR1 SGHTA and CDR2 FQGNSA. The CDR3 is made up of 15 amino acids.